The present T cell receptor beta chain was sequenced within a study of blood T cell repertoires in COVID-19 (dated by TCRdb to the early 2020s). In the study overall: Collaborator samples came from the United States, Italy and Spain and covered acute and convalescent phases of COVID-19. The dataset comprised deeply sampled blood TCRbeta repertoires from subjects exposed to, actively infected with, or recovered from COVID-19. Sample metadata almost always included a de-identified subject ID, COVID-19 status, age in years and sex. Samples were obtained from the ongoing ImmuneRACE study (first 160 participants) and from 1,254 subjects provided by 6 global collaborators. The repertoires were released in a freely available public database intended as a resource for research on the immune response to SARS-CoV-2. Where available, HLA class I and class II types were obtained from metadata supplied by the sample provider rather than from assay-based typing. The prospective study material was composed of cDNA or gDNA derived from T cells, B-cell-depleted T cells, or PBMCs. The full study reports these points: The quantity of clinical and demographic metadata differed by source and by participant and was supplied without curation.

The immunoSEQ Assay, a bias-controlled multiplex PCR, was used to amplify TCRbeta CDR3 regions from genomic DNA. As for the authors' bioinformatics: The number of nucleated cells in each sample was estimated by amplification of reference gene primers within the assay. To quantify the absolute abundance of each unique TCRbeta CDR3 rearrangement, sequence reads were collapsed and filtered. For each sample, productive Simpson clonality was calculated as the square root of Simpson's diversity index across productive rearrangements. TCRdb provides this immuneACCESS table in a form limited to in-frame rearrangements. Some clones are lacking; in checked studies, under half of them reflect an unresolved V gene, and why the rest are absent is not known. V, J and clone size reflect that table, while D and trimming were determined from the DNA. This sample lists 200,000 to 250,000 clones; around 87% were detected once. The ten largest clones take up around 3.1% of the sample.

Concerning this clone itself: Its antigen is unknown. No base quality information exists; no much larger clone differs at one position.

Collaborating institutions collected whole blood in K2EDTA tubes following their own protocols. For TCRbeta analysis, collaborators shipped samples as frozen whole blood, isolated PBMCs, or DNA extracted from either of those sample types. From cysteine to phenylalanine, the CDR3 is 14 amino acids long. Only the CDR3 DNA is retained, 42 bases long and in frame from the first base. Per the germline V gene (reference sequence), LNHDA is the CDR1 and SQIVND is the CDR2. The junction carries 19 bases between V and J, which are trimmed by 6 bases and 8 bases respectively. The sequence joins TRBV19 to TRBJ1-2, with no confidently assigned D gene. The TCR originated in a man between 60 and 75 years old with acute or convalescent COVID-19. The sequenced sample was peripheral blood. The bases are TGTGCCAGTAGATCGGCCGCAGAGGCTTCCGGCTACACCTTC. This sequence encodes CASRSAAEASGYTF.